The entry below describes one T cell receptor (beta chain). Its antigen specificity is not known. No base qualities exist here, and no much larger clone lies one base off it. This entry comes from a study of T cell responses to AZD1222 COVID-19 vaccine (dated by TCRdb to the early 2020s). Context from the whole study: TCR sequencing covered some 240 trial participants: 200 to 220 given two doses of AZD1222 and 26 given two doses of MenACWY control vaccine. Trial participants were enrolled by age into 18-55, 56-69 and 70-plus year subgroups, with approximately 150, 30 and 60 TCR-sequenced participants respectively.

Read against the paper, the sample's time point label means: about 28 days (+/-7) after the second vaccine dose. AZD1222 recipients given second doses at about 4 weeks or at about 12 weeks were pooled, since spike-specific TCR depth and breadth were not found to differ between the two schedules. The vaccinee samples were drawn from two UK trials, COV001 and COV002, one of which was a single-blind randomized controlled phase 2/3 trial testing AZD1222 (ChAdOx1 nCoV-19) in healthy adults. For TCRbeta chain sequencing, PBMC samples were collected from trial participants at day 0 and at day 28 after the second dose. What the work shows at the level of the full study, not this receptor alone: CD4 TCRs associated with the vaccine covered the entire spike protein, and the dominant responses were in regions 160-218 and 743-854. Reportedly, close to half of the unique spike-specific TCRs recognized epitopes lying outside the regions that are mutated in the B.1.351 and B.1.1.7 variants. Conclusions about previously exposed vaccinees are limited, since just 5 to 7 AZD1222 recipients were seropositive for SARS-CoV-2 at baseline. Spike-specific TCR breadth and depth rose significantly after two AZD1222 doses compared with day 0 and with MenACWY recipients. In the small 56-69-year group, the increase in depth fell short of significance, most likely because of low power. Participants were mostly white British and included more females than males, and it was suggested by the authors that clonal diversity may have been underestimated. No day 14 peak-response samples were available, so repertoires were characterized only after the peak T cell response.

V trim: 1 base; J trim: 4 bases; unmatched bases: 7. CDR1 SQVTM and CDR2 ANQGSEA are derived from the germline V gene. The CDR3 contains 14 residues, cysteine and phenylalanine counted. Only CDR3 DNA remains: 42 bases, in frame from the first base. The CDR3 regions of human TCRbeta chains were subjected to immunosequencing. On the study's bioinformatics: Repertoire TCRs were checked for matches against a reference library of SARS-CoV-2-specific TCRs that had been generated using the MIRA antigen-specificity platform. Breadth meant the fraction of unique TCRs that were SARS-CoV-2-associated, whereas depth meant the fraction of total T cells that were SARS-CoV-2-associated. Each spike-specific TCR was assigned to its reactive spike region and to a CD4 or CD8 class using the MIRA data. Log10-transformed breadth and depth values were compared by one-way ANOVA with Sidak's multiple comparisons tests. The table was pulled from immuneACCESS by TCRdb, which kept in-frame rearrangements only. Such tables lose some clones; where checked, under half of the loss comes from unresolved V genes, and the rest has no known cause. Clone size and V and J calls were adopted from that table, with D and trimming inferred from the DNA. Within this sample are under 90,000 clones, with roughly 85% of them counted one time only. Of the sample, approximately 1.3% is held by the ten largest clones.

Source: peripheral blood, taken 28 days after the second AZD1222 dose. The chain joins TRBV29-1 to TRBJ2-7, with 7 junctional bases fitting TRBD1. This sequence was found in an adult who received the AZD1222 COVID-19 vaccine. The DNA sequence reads TGCAGCGTTGAAGTTCAGGGGGTTGATTACGAGCAGTACTTC. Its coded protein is CSVEVQGVDYEQYF.